The 28 T cell receptor beta chains below were found in one sample sequenced in a study of Tregs in tolerant kidney transplant recipients. Assay: immunoSEQ multiplex PCR; the TCRdb copy retains only in-frame clones and omits some. The sample records roughly 99,000 clones, 93% being singletons. This sample comprised CD4+ T cells from blood, obtained before the transplant. The receptors derive from a human donor who received a combined kidney and bone marrow transplant.

This clone was recorded a few times. The chain uses TRBV7-2 and TRBJ2-7; D is possibly TRBD2 (6 bases). This CDR3 is built from 14 residues. Germline values: CDR1 SGHTA, CDR2 FQGNSA. Trimming stripped 2 bases from V and 1 base from J, with 9 bases between. CDR3: CASSLQEGSYEQYF. CDR3 DNA: TGTGCCAGCAGCTTACAGGAGGGATCCTACGAGCAGTACTTC.

The chain combines TRBV18 with TRBJ2-1; the match to TRBD2 covers 10 bases. Unmatched junction bases numbered 5, after V lost 3 bases and J lost 9 bases. Germline CDR1 reads KGHSH; CDR2 reads LQKENI. The CDR3 runs to 14 residues. CDR3 sequence (DNA): TGTGCCAGCTCACCGTTAGCGGGAGGTCCTGAGCAGTTCTTC. Its protein product is CASSPLAGGPEQFF.

The chain recombines TRBV7-9 with TRBJ2-3, with a weak D call TRBD2 (6 bases). The CDR3 spans 16 residues. Germline V CDR1 and CDR2: SEHNR, FQNEAQ (reference sequence). V was cut by 3 bases and J by 0 bases, with 13 bases left in between. The CDR3 here is CASSLRGRDSTDTQYF. CDR3 DNA: TGTGCCAGCAGCTTGCGAGGGCGGGATAGCACAGATACGCAGTATTTT.

The chain recombines TRBV30 with TRBJ2-6; TRBD1 agrees at 7 bases. V was pared by 1 base and J by 0 bases, with 6 bases of the junction left unmatched. The CDR3 has 17 amino acids. Per germline, CDR1 GTSNPN and CDR2 SVGIG (reference sequence). The CDR3 is CAWSGDSLSSGANVLTF. The CDR3, as DNA: TGTGCCTGGAGTGGGGACAGCTTAAGCTCTGGGGCCAACGTCCTGACTTTC.

This chain joins TRBV6-6 and TRBJ1-1; D possibly corresponds to TRBD1 (6 bases). Germline CDR1 reads MNHNY; CDR2 reads SVGAGI (reference sequence). V was clipped by 8 bases and J by 2 bases, with 15 bases between them. The CDR3 extends over 14 amino acids. CDR3 region: CASSPYRVNTEAFF. Here the CDR3 DNA reads TGTGCCAGCTCCCCCTACAGGGTTAACACTGAAGCTTTCTTT.

The V gene is TRBV25-1, the J gene TRBJ2-2; 7 nucleotides align to TRBD2. Germline V gene sequence: CDR1 MGHDK, CDR2 SYGVNS. The CDR3 is 15 residues long. V lost 6 bases, J lost 0 bases, and 4 bases stayed unmatched. In nucleotides, the CDR3 is TGTGCCAGCAGGGCTAGCGGAGCGAACACCGGGGAGCTGTTTTTT. Translation gives CASRASGANTGELFF.

This chain uses TRBV19 with TRBJ2-7; 8 nucleotides agree with TRBD1. CDR1 and CDR2 (germline): LNHDA, SQIVND (reference sequence). The CDR3 covers 13 residues. V was pared by 7 bases and J by 1 base, with 3 bases of the junction left unmatched. Written as DNA, the CDR3 is TGTGCCAGTAAGGGACAGGCATCCTACGAGCAGTACTTC. Protein: CASKGQASYEQYF.

V usage is TRBV6-4 and J usage is TRBJ2-7; 8 bases map to TRBD1. The CDR3 runs to 15 residues. Trimming cost V 2 bases and J 2 bases; bases outside gene matches: 5. The germline V gene encodes CDR1 MRHNA and CDR2 SNTAGT. CDR3 sequence (DNA): TGTGCCAGCAGTGACGGGGGACAGGACCCCTACGAGCAGTACTTC. Protein sequence: CASSDGGQDPYEQYF.

V usage is TRBV15 and J usage is TRBJ1-4; a possible D gene is TRBD1 (5 bases). The CDR3 is made up of 15 amino acids. The germline gives CDR1 LNHNV, CDR2 YYDKDF (reference sequence). Trimming removed 0 bases from V and 6 bases from J, with 11 bases in between. This chain's CDR3 is CATSRDQGSDEKLFF. DNA of the CDR3: TGTGCCACCAGCAGAGATCAGGGATCGGATGAAAAACTGTTTTTT.

The chain links TRBV27 to TRBJ2-6; maybe TRBD2 (6 bases). This CDR3 contains 15 residues. Germline CDR1 reads MNHEY; CDR2 reads SMNVEV (reference sequence). The V gene lost 7 bases and the J gene lost 2 bases, with 12 bases spanning the gap. CDR3: CASTPWGAGANVLTF. CDR3 DNA: TGTGCCAGCACCCCGTGGGGGGCTGGGGCCAACGTCCTGACTTTC.

The chain links TRBV12-5 to TRBJ1-5, with 8 bases matching TRBD1. CDR3 length: 18 residues. The junction had 11 bases not matched to a gene; V was cut back by 1 base and J by 3 bases. Looked up from germline, CDR1 is LGHNT and CDR2 is FRNRAP. CDR3 nucleotides: TGTGCTAGTGGTTTGGCTCCTAAGACAGGGGCAATCAATCAGCCCCAGCATTTT. As protein: CASGLAPKTGAINQPQHF.

This chain connects TRBV7-2 to TRBJ2-1; 7 nucleotides align to TRBD1. The trim removed 1 base at V and 5 bases at J, leaving 5 bases unmatched. CDR1 SGHTA and CDR2 FQGNSA come from the germline V gene. The CDR3 covers 15 residues. DNA of the CDR3: TGTGCCAGCAGCTTAGTTGGGACAGCACACAATGAGCAGTTCTTC. Encoded protein: CASSLVGTAHNEQFF.

This sequence joins TRBV6-5 and TRBJ1-5, with 10 bases fitting TRBD1. The CDR3 is 13 amino acids. With V trimmed by 6 bases and J by 7 bases, 3 bases remained unmatched. The V gene's germline CDR1 is MNHEY and CDR2 SVGAGI. CDR3 amino acids: CASRGQGLQPQHF. CDR3 nucleotides: TGTGCCAGCAGGGGACAGGGGTTACAGCCCCAGCATTTT.

The rearrangement uses TRBV5-5 and TRBJ1-4; tentatively, D is TRBD1 (6 bases). Germline CDR1 reads SGHKS; CDR2 reads YYEKEE (reference sequence). Trimming took off 3 bases at V and 0 bases at J, with 9 bases between the two ends. CDR3 length equals 15 residues. The CDR3 is CASSSQGATNEKLFF. CDR3 coding DNA: TGTGCCAGCAGCTCACAGGGAGCAACTAATGAAAAACTGTTTTTT.

The V and J genes are TRBV5-6 and TRBJ2-4, with a weak D call TRBD2 (6 bases). The V gene lost 1 base and the J gene lost 3 bases, with 14 bases spanning the gap. Germline CDR1 is SGHDT and CDR2 is YYEEEE. This CDR3 is built from 16 residues. CDR3 bases: TGTGCCAGCAGCTTGTTGCGGGGATGGGGCAAAAACATTCAGTACTTC. Encoded protein: CASSLLRGWGKNIQYF.

The chain employs TRBV14 and TRBJ2-1; 8 bases map to TRBD2. Germline lookup yields CDR1 SGHDN and CDR2 FVKESK. V dropped 4 bases and J dropped 9; count of bases not matched to a gene: 8. The CDR3 runs to 14 residues. The CDR3 region is CASSPWTSNPEQFF. As DNA, the CDR3 is TGTGCCAGCAGCCCCTGGACTAGCAACCCTGAGCAGTTCTTC.

The CDR3 DNA sequence: TGTGCCACCCGCTACCCTCTTTCCTACGAGCAGTACTTC. Translated: CATRYPLSYEQYF. This chain links TRBV6-6 with TRBJ2-7; the D is unclear. Deletions cut 10 bases from V and 1 base from J, with 14 bases between. Germline CDR1 MNHNY, CDR2 SVGAGI (reference sequence). This CDR3 has 13 residues.

This clone was found a few times. The chain couples TRBV4-2 to TRBJ2-3, with TRBD2 matching 9 bases. This CDR3 is built from 16 residues. CDR1 and CDR2 (germline): LGHNA, YNFKEQ. Unmatched junction bases numbered 8, after V lost 2 bases and J lost 5 bases. CDR3 DNA sequence: TGTGCCAGCAGCCAAATGGCGGGGGGGCTTAAAGATACGCAGTATTTT. Amino acids: CASSQMAGGLKDTQYF.

The V and J genes are TRBV29-1 and TRBJ2-7; 9 bases line up with TRBD1. CDR3 length: 13 residues. Germline CDR1 SQVTM, CDR2 ANQGSEA. Trimming at V came to 6 bases and at J to 3 bases, leaving 6 bases not matched to a gene. DNA of the CDR3: TGCAGCGTACTCAGGGGACAGGGCTACGAGCAGTACTTC. It encodes CSVLRGQGYEQYF.

The chain carries TRBV5-1 and TRBJ1-2, with 8 bases lining up with TRBD1. Germline CDR1 SGHRS, CDR2 YFSETQ. This CDR3 spans 17 amino acids. Trimming cost V 3 bases and J 5 bases; bases outside gene matches: 15. Written as DNA, the CDR3 is TGCGCCAGCAGCTGGGACGGACAGGGACCCGGACTTTATGGCTACACCTTC. Translation gives CASSWDGQGPGLYGYTF.

The chain employs TRBV19 and TRBJ2-7, with D possibly matching TRBD1 (5 bases). CDR1 LNHDA and CDR2 SQIVND come from the germline V gene (reference sequence). V dropped 4 bases and J dropped 3 bases, with 16 bases sitting between them. This CDR3 is 15 amino acids long. The CDR3 loop reads CASSRTTAINYEQYF. The CDR3 DNA follows: TGTGCCAGTAGTAGGACGACAGCTATAAACTACGAGCAGTACTTC.

This clone was picked up one time. The chain employs TRBV27 and TRBJ2-5; D is unclear. The CDR3 consists of 12 residues. Germline V gene data show CDR1 as MNHEY and CDR2 as SMNVEV (reference sequence). The V and J ends lost 10 bases and 5 bases respectively, with 14 bases between them. CDR3 DNA: TGTGCCACCCGCGCCACCACGGAGACCCAGTACTTC. Its protein product is CATRATTETQYF.

The V and J genes are TRBV7-2 and TRBJ2-5; a weak D match, TRBD2 (5 bases). The assigned J gene may be wrong: the sequence end matches TRBJ2-7 better. The CDR3 has 16 amino acids. The germline V gene has CDR1 SGHTA and CDR2 FQGNSA. The CDR3 coding sequence is TGTGCCAGCAGCTTCCCCGCAGAGGGATCCATTTACGAGCAGTACTTC. Protein sequence: CASSFPAEGSIYEQYF.

This chain connects TRBV11-2 to TRBJ1-1; D is uncertain. The CDR3 spans 14 residues. V was cut by 0 bases and J by 3 bases, with 8 bases left in between. Germline V gives CDR1 SGHAT, CDR2 FQNNGV. This CDR3 reads CASSLDPGYTEAFF. The CDR3 nucleotides read TGTGCCAGCAGCTTAGATCCCGGGTACACTGAAGCTTTCTTT.

This clone was detected once. V is TRBV5-6 and J is TRBJ2-7; D is perhaps TRBD2 (5 bases). There are 16 residues in the CDR3. CDR1 is SGHDT and CDR2 is YYEEEE in the germline V gene. V lost 0 bases, J lost 6 bases, and 19 bases lay in between. The chain's CDR3 is CASSLDLGSGSLEQYF. The CDR3 DNA is TGTGCCAGCAGCTTGGATCTGGGCAGTGGGAGTCTCGAGCAGTACTTC.

This sequence joins TRBV7-2 and TRBJ2-3, with TRBD2 matching 7 bases. J was trimmed by 1 base and V by 5 bases; bases with no gene match: 9. This CDR3 spans 16 amino acids. Germline V gene sequence: CDR1 SGHTA, CDR2 FQGNSA. CDR3 loop: CASSPGRLAGTDTQYF. The CDR3 coding sequence is TGTGCCAGCAGCCCAGGTAGGCTAGCGGGCACAGATACGCAGTATTTT.

The chain has TRBV6-4 and TRBJ2-2, with TRBD1 as a possible D gene (5 bases). This CDR3 is 16 amino acids long. Germline V gene lookup returns CDR1 MRHNA and CDR2 SNTAGT. V dropped 5 bases and J dropped 2 bases, with 15 bases sitting between them. CDR3 protein: CASSKEQGYNTGELFF. CDR3 sequence (DNA): TGTGCCAGCAGTAAGGAGCAGGGATATAACACCGGGGAGCTGTTTTTT.

This sequence joins TRBV7-2 and TRBJ2-2, with 11 bases identical to TRBD2. The CDR3 covers 17 residues. After removal of 5 bases from V and 3 bases from J, the junction contained 8 bases not matched to a gene. CDR1 SGHTA and CDR2 FQGNSA come from the germline V gene. The chain's CDR3 is CASSRKIAGGDTGELFF. For the CDR3, the DNA is TGTGCCAGCAGCCGAAAAATAGCGGGGGGGGACACCGGGGAGCTGTTTTTT.